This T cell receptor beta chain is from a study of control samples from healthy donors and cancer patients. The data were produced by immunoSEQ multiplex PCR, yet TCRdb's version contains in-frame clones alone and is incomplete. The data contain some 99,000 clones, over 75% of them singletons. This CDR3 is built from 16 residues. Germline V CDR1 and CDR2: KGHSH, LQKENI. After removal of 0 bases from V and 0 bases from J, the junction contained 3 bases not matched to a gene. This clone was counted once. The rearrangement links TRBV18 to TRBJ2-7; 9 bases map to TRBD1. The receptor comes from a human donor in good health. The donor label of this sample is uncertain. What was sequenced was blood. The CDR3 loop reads CASSPPGTGTSYEQYF. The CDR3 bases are TGTGCCAGCTCACCACCTGGGACAGGGACCTCCTACGAGCAGTACTTC.